The next 30 T cell receptor beta chains were all read from a single sample in a study of blood T cells in healthy people across ages (dated by TCRdb to the mid-2010s). Library preparation used 5' RACE. Sequencer: Illumina HiSeq 2500. A second PCR of about 7 to 12 cycles was run with a J-beta primer mix and a sample-barcoded 5' primer. TCRdb ran its own pipeline on the public reads, namely fastp trimming at Q25 and MiXCR clone calling, and kept in-frame beta chains. For every CDR3 protein sequence, its rows merge into one entry that carries the most common genes and DNA. This sample holds under 2,000,000 distinct CDR3 sequences; roughly 49% were observed only once. Over 2% of the sample rests with the top ten. Source material: blood. These receptors were collected from a woman aged 35 to 49 in good health.

This chain uses TRBV4-1 with TRBJ1-6, with a tentative D call TRBD1 (5 bases). The CDR3 is made up of 17 amino acids. V was pared by 4 bases and J by 7 bases, with 20 bases between. The germline gives CDR1 MGHRA, CDR2 YSYEKL. The CDR3 loop reads CASSPPRGQGGNSPLHF. CDR3 coding DNA: TGCGCCAGCAGCCCGCCCCGCGGGCAGGGAGGCAATTCACCCCTCCACTTT.

The chain is built from TRBV20-1 and TRBJ1-1, with D perhaps matching TRBD1 (5 bases). Germline V gene lookup returns CDR1 DFQATT and CDR2 SNEGSKA (reference sequence). The V end lost 8 bases, the J end lost 10 bases, and 17 bases lay between the germline ends. There are 11 residues in the CDR3. CDR3 DNA sequence: TGCAGTTGTCCGGAGGGGCCGGGAGCTTTCTTT. The encoded protein is CSCPEGPGAFF.

Here the CDR3 reads CASSLESITGELFF. The DNA for the CDR3 is TGTGCCAGCAGCTTAGAGTCTATTACCGGGGAGCTGTTTTTT. V gene TRBV7-8 combines with J gene TRBJ2-2; no reliable D call. This CDR3 has 14 residues. The V gene's germline CDR1 is SGHVS and CDR2 FQNEAQ. The V gene lost 1 base and the J gene lost 5 bases, with 8 bases spanning the gap.

This clonotype was counted between two and nine times. The V call is TRBV5-1, the J call TRBJ2-3; D is unclear. Trimming stripped 0 bases from V and 0 bases from J, with 11 bases between. This CDR3 contains 16 residues. Germline CDR1 SGHRS, CDR2 YFSETQ. This chain's CDR3 is CASSLEAGTSTDTQYF. The CDR3 DNA is TGCGCCAGCAGCTTGGAGGCCGGAACTAGCACAGATACGCAGTATTTT.

This chain links TRBV27 with TRBJ2-5; 8 positions match TRBD1. The better agreement between TRBJ2-7 and the DNA end casts doubt on the J call. CDR3 length: 16 amino acids. Germline V gene sequence: CDR1 MNHEY, CDR2 SMNVEV (reference sequence). In DNA form, the CDR3 reads TGTGCCAGCAGTTCCATAGGACAGGGACCTAGGTACGAGCAGTACTTC. Translating it yields CASSSIGQGPRYEQYF.

This clonotype turned up a few times. CDR3 amino acids: CASSLAGTSGGNEQFF. The DNA for the CDR3 is TGTGCCAGCAGCTTAGCCGGGACTAGCGGGGGGAATGAGCAGTTCTTC. This rearrangement joins TRBV7-2 to TRBJ2-1; TRBD2 matches at 15 bases. After removal of 0 bases from V and 7 bases from J, the junction contained 1 base not matched to a gene. CDR1 and CDR2 from the germline V gene are SGHTA and FQGNSA. The CDR3 has 16 amino acids.

Concerning this clonotype: At one boundary the junction diverges from the germline segment, which might be a read error. The chain couples TRBV9 to TRBJ2-3; TRBD2 matches at 9 bases. Germline CDR1 is SGDLS and CDR2 is YYNGEE. CDR3 length: 17 amino acids. The CDR3: CAGSVAPGGGAADTQYF. CDR3 nucleotide sequence: TGTGCCGGCAGCGTAGCCCCTGGCGGGGGGGCCGCAGATACGCAGTATTTT.

V and J are TRBV4-2 and TRBJ2-7; no reliable D call. The CDR3 length is 13 residues. The germline V and J ends were trimmed by 2 bases and 5 bases, with 10 bases remaining between them. Germline lookup yields CDR1 LGHNA and CDR2 YNFKEQ. The CDR3 sequence: CASSQQQINEQYF. The CDR3 DNA sequence: TGTGCCAGCAGCCAACAACAGATTAACGAGCAGTACTTC.

A single count supports this clonotype. One end of the junction does not line up with germline, which may come from a read error. The chain joins TRBV29-1 to TRBJ1-2; D is unresolved. The CDR3 has 14 residues. Germline CDR1 and CDR2: SQVTM and ANQGSEA. For the CDR3, the DNA is TGCAGCGTTAAAGATCGCGGCCAGGTTTATGGCTACACCTTC. Translation: CSVKDRGQVYGYTF.

This clonotype was counted between two and nine times. This chain joins TRBV12-3 or TRBV12-4 and TRBJ1-2; the D is unclear. The CDR3 has 15 residues. The V end was cut by 4 bases, the J end by 2 bases, with 14 bases between. The CDR3 coding sequence is TGTGCCAGCAGTTCCCTCCCGGGAGGGAACTATGGCTACACCTTC. Its protein is CASSSLPGGNYGYTF.

The V gene is TRBV20-1, the J gene TRBJ2-5; no clear D gene. Germline-derived CDR1 and CDR2 are DFQATT and SNEGSKA (reference sequence). CDR3 length: 13 amino acids. This chain's CDR3 is CSHRLASGETQYF. The DNA of the CDR3 is TGCAGCCATCGACTGGCCTCCGGGGAGACCCAGTACTTC.

V usage is TRBV5-1 and J usage is TRBJ1-4, with D unclear. V was clipped by 0 bases and J by 8 bases, with 14 bases between them. CDR3 length equals 15 residues. Germline V gives CDR1 SGHRS, CDR2 YFSETQ. The CDR3 DNA reads as TGCGCCAGCAGCTTGGCGCTGGGGAACGGGGAAAAACTGTTTTTT. This translates into CASSLALGNGEKLFF.

This clonotype was counted a few times. The chain carries TRBV6-5 and TRBJ1-2; TRBD1 matches 7 bases. The V gene's germline CDR1 is MNHEY and CDR2 SVGAGI. There are 13 residues in the CDR3. J gave up 4 bases and V 4 bases, and 3 bases lay outside the gene matches. This CDR3 reads CASSSDRTYGYTF. CDR3 in DNA: TGTGCCAGCAGTTCGGACAGGACCTATGGCTACACCTTC.

The gene calls are TRBV5-1 and TRBJ2-3, with TRBD2 matching 7 bases. Germline loops: CDR1 SGHRS, CDR2 YFSETQ. V gave up 2 bases and J gave up 3 bases; unmatched junction bases: 12. There are 17 residues in the CDR3. CDR3 region: CASSFIPGGPRTDTQYF. The CDR3 DNA follows: TGCGCCAGCAGCTTCATCCCGGGGGGACCTCGAACAGATACGCAGTATTTT. Full variable domain (rest looked up from reference TRBV5-1 and TRBJ2-3): KAGVTQTPRYLIKTRGQQVTLSCSPISGHRSVSWYQQTPGQGLQFLFEYFSETQRNKGNFPGRFSGRQFSNSRSEMNVSTLELGDSALYLCASSFIPGGPRTDTQYFGPGTRLTVL.

J is TRBJ1-2 and V is TRBV6-6, with 9 bases aligning to TRBD1. The CDR3 length is 14 residues. In germline, CDR1 is MNHNY, CDR2 SVGAGI (reference sequence). Germline trimming cut 6 bases from V and 2 bases from J; bases unmatched to any gene: 4. CDR3 in DNA: TGTGCCAGCAGAACAGGGGGCCTGAACTATGGCTACACCTTC. Residues: CASRTGGLNYGYTF.

This chain connects TRBV4-3 to TRBJ2-1; 8 bases align to TRBD2. The CDR3 covers 18 residues. The V and J ends lost 5 bases and 1 base, in that order; junction bases with no gene match: 13. Germline V CDR1 and CDR2: LGHNA, YSLEER. The CDR3 DNA reads as TGCGCCAGCAGCGGGACGGGGGGGGGCCGTTTTTCCTACAATGAGCAGTTCTTC. Translating gives CASSGTGGGRFSYNEQFF.

This clonotype turned up a few times. V is TRBV7-2 and J is TRBJ2-7; TRBD2 matches 14 bases. CDR1 and CDR2 from the germline V gene are SGHTA and FQGNSA. V shed 5 bases, J shed 4 bases, and the junction held 7 bases outside the gene matches. The CDR3 extends over 16 amino acids. CDR3 in amino acids: CASSLKTSGGAYEQYF. CDR3 bases: TGTGCCAGCAGCCTTAAGACTAGCGGGGGGGCGTACGAGCAGTACTTC.

This clonotype was counted only a few times. The chain has TRBV10-3 and TRBJ2-4; 7 positions match TRBD1. In germline, CDR1 is ENHRY, CDR2 SYGVKD. J gave up 8 bases and V 10 bases, and 11 bases lay outside the gene matches. The CDR3 is 13 residues long. For the CDR3, the DNA is TGTGCCACCAGCGGCGACAGGGATGACATTCAGTACTTC. Translated: CATSGDRDDIQYF.

The V call is TRBV7-9, the J call TRBJ2-4, with a tentative D call TRBD1 (6 bases). The germline V gene encodes CDR1 SEHNR and CDR2 FQNEAQ (reference sequence). The length of the CDR3 is 14 residues. Between the trimmed V and J ends, which lost 2 bases and 8 bases, there was a span of 13 bases. The CDR3: CASSLSQGTDIQYF. The CDR3 nucleotides read TGTGCCAGCAGCTTATCGCAGGGGACGGACATTCAGTACTTC.

The chain has TRBV10-2 and TRBJ2-7; 9 bases fit TRBD2. Germline loops: CDR1 WSHSY, CDR2 SAAADI. The CDR3 extends over 17 amino acids. The V segment lost 2 bases and the J segment 7 bases; nucleotides outside the gene matches: 15. This CDR3 is CASSEVSGGVSSNEQYF. The CDR3 nucleotides read TGCGCCAGCAGTGAGGTTAGCGGGGGAGTATCGAGCAATGAGCAGTACTTC.

The chain joins TRBV27 to TRBJ2-3; 9 bases align to TRBD2. Losses at the gene ends were 5 bases for V and 2 bases for J; bases not matched to a gene: 11. Germline V gene data show CDR1 as MNHEY and CDR2 as SMNVEV (reference sequence). This CDR3 spans 17 amino acids. The DNA for the CDR3 is TGTGCCAGCAGTCTAAGGGCTAGCGGGGACTACACAGATACGCAGTATTTT. Its translation is CASSLRASGDYTDTQYF.

The V gene is TRBV5-5, the J gene TRBJ2-1; TRBD1 might be the D (6 bases). CDR3 size: 16 residues. CDR1 SGHKS and CDR2 YYEKEE come from the germline V gene (reference sequence). V was clipped by 4 bases and J by 3 bases, with 17 bases between them. This CDR3 reads CASSLGKPDSYNEQFF. The CDR3 DNA sequence: TGTGCCAGCAGCCTGGGGAAACCGGACAGCTACAATGAGCAGTTCTTC.

As for this clonotype: At one end the junction does not follow the germline gene, possibly because of a read error. The chain is built from TRBV29-1 and TRBJ2-5; TRBD1 agrees at 8 bases. This CDR3 region has 14 residues. In germline, CDR1 is SQVTM, CDR2 ANQGSEA. CDR3 sequence: CGVEARTGRETQYF. In nucleotides, the CDR3 is TGCGGCGTTGAAGCCCGGACAGGGAGGGAGACCCAGTACTTC.

V and J are TRBV4-1 and TRBJ2-1; 10 bases fit TRBD2. The CDR3 runs 14 residues. Per the germline V gene, CDR1 is MGHRA and CDR2 is YSYEKL. V shed 8 bases and J 0 bases; nucleotides not matched to a gene: 1. CDR3 nucleotide sequence: TGCGCCAGCGGGACTAGCGCCTCCTACAATGAGCAGTTCTTC. This gives the protein CASGTSASYNEQFF.

This clonotype has more than one count but fewer than ten. The V call is TRBV28, the J call TRBJ2-5; possibly TRBD1 for D (6 bases). The length of the CDR3 is 17 residues. Germline CDR1 reads MDHEN; CDR2 reads SYDVKM. Trimming removed 4 bases from V and 5 bases from J, with 23 bases in between. CDR3 region: CASSSMIGRGAWETQYF. The CDR3 DNA follows: TGTGCCAGCAGTTCCATGATCGGCAGGGGAGCGTGGGAGACCCAGTACTTC.

V gene TRBV6-4 combines with J gene TRBJ1-2; 9 bases are a match to TRBD1. The CDR3 loop spans 15 amino acids. With V trimmed by 6 bases and J by 7 bases, 12 bases remained unmatched. Germline V CDR1 and CDR2: MRHNA, SNTAGT. The chain's CDR3 is CASRPQTGGAGGYTF. The CDR3 nucleotides read TGTGCCAGCAGGCCTCAAACAGGGGGCGCCGGTGGCTACACCTTC.

With respect to this clonotype: A read error may account for a junction end that differs from germline. This sequence joins TRBV6-5 and TRBJ2-3, with D possibly TRBD1 on 6 matching bases. From germline, CDR1 is MNHEY and CDR2 SVGAGI. The CDR3 has 14 residues. CDR3 region: CASSYSGTTGTQYF. CDR3 in DNA: TGTGCCAGCAGTTATTCAGGGACGACAGGTACGCAGTATTTT.

The chain has TRBV10-3 and TRBJ2-1, with 11 bases aligning to TRBD1. There are 13 residues in the CDR3. With 8 bases clipped from V and 12 bases from J, the junction kept 9 bases outside the gene matches. The germline CDR1 and CDR2 sequences are ENHRY and SYGVKD. The chain's CDR3 is CAIGLGTGGLQFF. As DNA, the CDR3 is TGTGCCATCGGGCTTGGGACAGGGGGTTTGCAGTTCTTC.

The chain links TRBV12-3 or TRBV12-4 to TRBJ1-5; 7 bases match TRBD1. V lost 6 bases to trimming and J lost 2 bases; unmatched junction nucleotides: 7. The CDR3 length is 15 residues. The CDR3 region has the DNA TGTGCCAGCAGCCTCCAAGGACAGGGCAATCAGCCCCAGCATTTT. This sequence encodes CASSLQGQGNQPQHF.

The V gene is TRBV29-1, the J gene TRBJ2-3; 7 nucleotides line up with TRBD1. CDR3 length: 13 residues. Germline lookup yields CDR1 SQVTM and CDR2 ANQGSEA. V gave up 3 bases and J gave up 2 bases; unmatched junction bases: 2. This CDR3 is CSVETGYTDTQYF. The CDR3 coding sequence is TGCAGCGTTGAGACAGGGTACACAGATACGCAGTATTTT.